Presented here are 9 T cell receptor beta chains from one specimen sequenced in a study of T-cell memory formation after mild COVID-19. TCRdb used MiXCR to reprocess the 5' RACE reads, holding one entry per CDR3 protein. The sample shows under 200,000 distinct CDR3 sequences, roughly a third of them seen only once. Sample: PBMCs or a T cell subset sorted from them (not recorded which). These receptors came from an adult woman who had mild COVID-19 (a few samples of this study predate the infection). Cell type and time point are not known.

This clonotype was counted only a few times. This chain links TRBV6-2 or TRBV6-3 with TRBJ2-1; D ambiguous. Germline V gene sequence: CDR1 MNHEY, CDR2 SVGEGT. The CDR3 has 13 residues. Between the trimmed V and J ends, which lost 7 bases and 0 bases, there was a span of 7 bases. CDR3 sequence (DNA): TGTGCCAGCACCCCCAGCTCCTACAATGAGCAGTTCTTC. Its protein product is CASTPSSYNEQFF.

This chain joins TRBV2 and TRBJ2-1; no reliable D call. Germline CDR1 is SNHLY and CDR2 is FYNNEI. The CDR3 spans 13 residues. V gave up 7 bases and J gave up 0 bases, with 7 bases separating them. CDR3 sequence reads: CASKEPSYNEQFF. As DNA, the CDR3 is TGTGCCAGCAAGGAGCCCTCCTACAATGAGCAGTTCTTC.

V usage is TRBV4-1 and J usage is TRBJ2-1; D is tentatively TRBD1 or TRBD2 (5 bases each). V was trimmed by 3 bases and J by 11 bases, leaving 11 bases between them. Germline V CDR1 and CDR2: MGHRA, YSYEKL. The CDR3 has 12 residues. CDR3 bases: TGCGCCAGCAGCCACCCCCGGGACCAGCAGTTCTTC. The encoded protein is CASSHPRDQQFF.

The chain links TRBV20-1 to TRBJ2-7, with TRBD1 matching 10 bases. Germline V gene sequence: CDR1 DFQATT, CDR2 SNEGSKA (reference sequence). V lost 6 bases and J lost 6; bases outside the gene matches: 8. The CDR3 spans 13 residues. CDR3 DNA: TGCAGTGCAGGACAGGGGGTGGTCGGCGAGCAGTACTTC. This encodes CSAGQGVVGEQYF.

The table lists this clonotype with a few counts. The chain is built from TRBV10-3 and TRBJ2-7; 10 bases align to TRBD2. Germline V gene lookup returns CDR1 ENHRY and CDR2 SYGVKD. There are 17 residues in the CDR3. Trimming cost V 3 bases and J 5 bases; bases outside gene matches: 13. The CDR3 nucleotides read TGTGCCATCAGTGACCCGGGACTAGCGAGGAAGCCCAACGAGCAGTACTTC. This gives the protein CAISDPGLARKPNEQYF.

The chain carries TRBV13 and TRBJ2-7; 8 bases agree with TRBD2. CDR1 is PRHDT and CDR2 is FYEKMQ in the germline V gene (reference sequence). V shed 5 bases and J 0 bases; nucleotides not matched to a gene: 9. CDR3 size: 16 residues. The CDR3: CASSRTASGSSYEQYF. DNA of the CDR3: TGTGCCAGCAGCCGGACGGCCAGCGGGAGCTCCTACGAGCAGTACTTC.

This clonotype was counted a few times. The chain has TRBV12-3 or TRBV12-4 and TRBJ1-2; D is ambiguous. Trimming took 0 bases from V and 8 from J, leaving 10 bases between them. The CDR3 has 13 residues. CDR3 amino acids: CASSLAGSLGYTF. The DNA for the CDR3 is TGTGCCAGCAGTTTAGCGGGATCCCTGGGCTACACCTTC.

The chain is built from TRBV25-1 and TRBJ2-7; 7 nucleotides align to TRBD2. The CDR3 totals 13 residues. Germline V gene sequence: CDR1 MGHDK, CDR2 SYGVNS. V gave up 8 bases and J gave up 3 bases; unmatched junction bases: 7. CDR3 DNA sequence: TGTGCCAGCGGCCCCGGGGGGTTCTACGAGCAGTACTTC. It translates to CASGPGGFYEQYF.

The chain uses TRBV2 and TRBJ2-1, with TRBD2 identical over 8 bases. The CDR3 is 17 amino acids. Germline V lookup: CDR1 SNHLY, CDR2 FYNNEI. The junction had 9 bases not matched to a gene; V was cut back by 5 bases and J by 0 bases. The CDR3 spells CASSQTSALSSYNEQFF. The CDR3, as DNA: TGTGCCAGCAGTCAGACTAGCGCCCTGAGCTCCTACAATGAGCAGTTCTTC.